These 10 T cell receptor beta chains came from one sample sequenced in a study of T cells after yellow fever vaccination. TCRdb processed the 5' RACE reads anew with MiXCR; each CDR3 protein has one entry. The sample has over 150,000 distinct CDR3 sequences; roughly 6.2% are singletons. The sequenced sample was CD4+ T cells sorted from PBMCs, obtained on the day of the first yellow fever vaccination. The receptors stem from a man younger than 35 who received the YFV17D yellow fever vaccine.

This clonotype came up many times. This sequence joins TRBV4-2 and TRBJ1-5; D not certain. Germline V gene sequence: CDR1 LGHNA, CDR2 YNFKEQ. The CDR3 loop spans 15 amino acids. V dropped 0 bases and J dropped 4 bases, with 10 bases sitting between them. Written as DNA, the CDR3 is TGTGCCAGCAGCCAAGAGGGGAAGAGTAATCAGCCCCAGCATTTT. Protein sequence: CASSQEGKSNQPQHF.

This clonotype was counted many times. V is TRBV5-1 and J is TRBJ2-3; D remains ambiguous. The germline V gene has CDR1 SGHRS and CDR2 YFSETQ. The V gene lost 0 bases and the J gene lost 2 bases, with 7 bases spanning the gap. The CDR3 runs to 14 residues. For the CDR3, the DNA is TGCGCCAGCAGCTTGGCGTCCCCCACAGATACGCAGTATTTT. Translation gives CASSLASPTDTQYF.

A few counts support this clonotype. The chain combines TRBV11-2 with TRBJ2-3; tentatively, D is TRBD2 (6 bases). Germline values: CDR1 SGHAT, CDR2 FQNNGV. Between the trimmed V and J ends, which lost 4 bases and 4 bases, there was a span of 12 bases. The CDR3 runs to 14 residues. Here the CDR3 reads CASSSREFPDTQYF. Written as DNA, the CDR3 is TGTGCCAGCAGCTCCCGGGAGTTCCCAGATACGCAGTATTTT.

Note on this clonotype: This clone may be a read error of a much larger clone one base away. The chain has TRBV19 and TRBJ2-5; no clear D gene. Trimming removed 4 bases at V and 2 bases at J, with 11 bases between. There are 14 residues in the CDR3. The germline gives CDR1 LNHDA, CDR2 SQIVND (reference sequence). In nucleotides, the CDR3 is TGTGCCAGTAGTAGGATAGCCCGGCAAGAGACCCAGTACTTC. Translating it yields CASSRIARQETQYF. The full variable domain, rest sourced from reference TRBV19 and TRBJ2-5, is DGGITQSPKYLFRKEGQNVTLSCEQNLNHDAMYWYRQDPGQGLRLIYYSQIVNDFQKGDIAEGYSVSREKKESFPLTVTSAQKNPTAFYLCASSRIARQETQYFGPGTRLLVL.

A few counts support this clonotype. The CDR3 DNA is TGTGCCAGCAGCTTCCGAGGGGGGGAGCAGTACTTC. Protein sequence: CASSFRGGEQYF. The genes are TRBV7-2 and TRBJ2-7; tentatively, D is TRBD1 or TRBD2 (6 bases each). This CDR3 is built from 12 residues. CDR1 and CDR2 from the germline V gene are SGHTA and FQGNSA. Trimming shortened V by 3 bases and J by 7 bases, and 10 bases separated the two germline ends.

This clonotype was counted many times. In nucleotides, the CDR3 is TGTGCCAGCAGCCGACCCGATAGGACCGGGGAGCTGTTTTTT. Protein sequence: CASSRPDRTGELFF. The chain has TRBV11-2 and TRBJ2-2; no definite D call. The CDR3 extends over 14 amino acids. Trimming shortened V by 5 bases and J by 5 bases, and 12 bases separated the two germline ends. Germline V gene lookup returns CDR1 SGHAT and CDR2 FQNNGV.

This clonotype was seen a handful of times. CDR3 amino acids: CASSLYGYNEQFF. Written as DNA, the CDR3 is TGTGCCAGCAGCTTATACGGCTACAATGAGCAGTTCTTC. J is TRBJ2-1 and V is TRBV7-2; D uncertain. Germline CDR1 is SGHTA and CDR2 is FQGNSA. The CDR3 is 13 amino acids. Trimming left V 2 bases short and J 3 bases short, with 5 bases between.

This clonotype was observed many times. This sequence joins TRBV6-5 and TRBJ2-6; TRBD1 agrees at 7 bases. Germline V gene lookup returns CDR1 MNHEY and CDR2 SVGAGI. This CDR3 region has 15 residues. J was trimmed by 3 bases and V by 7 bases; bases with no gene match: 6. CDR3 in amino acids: CASTRQGFGANVLTF. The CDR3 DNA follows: TGTGCCAGCACCAGACAGGGTTTTGGGGCCAACGTCCTGACTTTC.

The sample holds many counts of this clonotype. As DNA, the CDR3 is TGTGCCAGCAGGTCCAACCAGGGAAATGAGCAGTTCTTC. Its protein is CASRSNQGNEQFF. The genes are TRBV11-2 and TRBJ2-1; possibly TRBD1 for D (5 bases). This CDR3 comprises 13 residues. From germline, CDR1 is SGHAT and CDR2 FQNNGV. The V gene lost 6 bases and the J gene lost 7 bases, with 13 bases spanning the gap.

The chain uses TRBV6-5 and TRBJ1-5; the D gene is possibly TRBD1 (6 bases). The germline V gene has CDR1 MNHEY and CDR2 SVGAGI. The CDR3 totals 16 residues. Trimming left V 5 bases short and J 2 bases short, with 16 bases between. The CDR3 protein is CASSPRDTRGNQPQHF. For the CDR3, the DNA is TGTGCCAGCAGTCCGCGGGACACCCGTGGCAATCAGCCCCAGCATTTT.